This entry is about one T cell receptor beta chain. The target antigen is unknown. This sample stems from a study of neoadjuvant nivolumab and ipilimumab in lung cancer. Regarding the study as a whole: Pretherapy blood TCR richness correlated positively with resected tumor richness.

The assay was immunoSEQ multiplex PCR, and TCRdb's table has in-frame clones only and misses some. The sample consists of more than 15,000 clones, around 77% of them appearing once. Germline V gene lookup returns CDR1 SGHTA and CDR2 FQGNSA. The CDR3 consists of 15 residues. Trimming cost V 5 bases and J 12 bases, with 23 bases left between them. This receptor was identified in an adult with non-small cell lung cancer. The input for sequencing was tumor tissue, taken after neoadjuvant nivolumab, alone or with ipilimumab, at or shortly before surgery. The chain links TRBV7-2 to TRBJ2-1, with D perhaps TRBD2 (5 bases). CDR3 region: CASSPSSPGGRRQFF. DNA for the CDR3: TGTGCCAGCAGCCCGTCTTCGCCGGGCGGGCGTAGGCAGTTCTTC.